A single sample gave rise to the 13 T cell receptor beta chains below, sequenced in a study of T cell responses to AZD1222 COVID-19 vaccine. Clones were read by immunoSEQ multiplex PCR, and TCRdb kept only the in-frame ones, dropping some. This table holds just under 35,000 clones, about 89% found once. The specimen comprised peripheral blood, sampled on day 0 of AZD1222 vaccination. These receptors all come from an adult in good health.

CDR3 residues: CASSSDGHYEQYF. Here the CDR3 DNA reads TGTGCCAGCAGCTCAGACGGGCATTACGAGCAGTACTTC. This rearrangement joins TRBV5-6 to TRBJ2-7; D is uncertain. Trimming pared 3 bases from V and 4 bases from J, leaving 11 bases between. This CDR3 contains 13 residues. Germline CDR1 is SGHDT and CDR2 is YYEEEE.

The CDR3 nucleotides are TGCGCCAGCAGCTTGGCTAGCGACGAGACCCAGTACTTC. Translation gives CASSLASDETQYF. V is TRBV5-1 and J is TRBJ2-5; perhaps TRBD2 as D (6 bases). The CDR3 length is 13 residues. In germline, CDR1 is SGHRS, CDR2 YFSETQ. Trimming took 0 bases from V and 5 from J, leaving 8 bases between them.

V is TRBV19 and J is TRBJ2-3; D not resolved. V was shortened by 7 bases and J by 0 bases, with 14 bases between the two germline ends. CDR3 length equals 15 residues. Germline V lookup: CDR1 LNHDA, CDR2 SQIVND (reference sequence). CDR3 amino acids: CASTPSGTSTDTQYF. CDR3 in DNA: TGTGCCAGTACTCCTAGTGGAACTAGCACAGATACGCAGTATTTT.

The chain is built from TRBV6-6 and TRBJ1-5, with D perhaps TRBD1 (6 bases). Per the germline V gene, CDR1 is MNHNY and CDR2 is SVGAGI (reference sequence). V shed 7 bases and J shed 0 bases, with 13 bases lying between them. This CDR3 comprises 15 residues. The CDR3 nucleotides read TGTGCCAGCAACTCGCAGGGGCATAGCAATCAGCCCCAGCATTTT. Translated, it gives CASNSQGHSNQPQHF.

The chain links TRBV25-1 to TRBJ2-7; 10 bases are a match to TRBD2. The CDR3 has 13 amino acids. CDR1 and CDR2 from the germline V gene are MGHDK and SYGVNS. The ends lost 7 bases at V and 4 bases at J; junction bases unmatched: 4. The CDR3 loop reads CASKRTSGYEQYF. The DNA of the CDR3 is TGTGCCAGCAAGAGGACTAGCGGATACGAGCAGTACTTC.

This chain's CDR3 is CASSRTGPNTEAFF. In DNA form, the CDR3 reads TGTGCCAGCAGCCGGACAGGGCCGAACACTGAAGCTTTCTTT. The rearrangement uses TRBV6-5 and TRBJ1-1, with 8 bases lining up with TRBD1. The V gene's germline CDR1 is MNHEY and CDR2 SVGAGI. The CDR3 runs 14 residues. V lost 6 bases, J lost 1 base, and 4 bases stayed unmatched.

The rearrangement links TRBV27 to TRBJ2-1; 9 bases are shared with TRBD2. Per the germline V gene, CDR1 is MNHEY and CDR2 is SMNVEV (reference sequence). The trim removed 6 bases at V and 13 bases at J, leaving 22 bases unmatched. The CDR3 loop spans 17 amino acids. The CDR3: CASRPQGSRGGMFYQFF. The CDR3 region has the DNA TGTGCCAGCAGGCCCCAGGGTTCGCGGGGGGGCATGTTTTATCAGTTCTTC.

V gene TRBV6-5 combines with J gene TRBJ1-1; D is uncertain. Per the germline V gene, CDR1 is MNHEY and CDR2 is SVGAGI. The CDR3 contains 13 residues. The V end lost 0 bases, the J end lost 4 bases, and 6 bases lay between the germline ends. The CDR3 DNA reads TGTGCCAGCAGTTACTCCACTTCCACTGAAGCTTTCTTT. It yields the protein CASSYSTSTEAFF.

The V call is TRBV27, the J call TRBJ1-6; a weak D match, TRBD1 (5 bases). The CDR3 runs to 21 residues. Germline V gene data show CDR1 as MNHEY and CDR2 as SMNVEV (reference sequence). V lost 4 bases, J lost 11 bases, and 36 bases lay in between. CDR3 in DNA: TGTGCCAGCAGTTACCGGGGGGAAGGATCATTTTTTGGAGGCCAAATTCCACCCCTCCACTTT. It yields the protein CASSYRGEGSFFGGQIPPLHF.

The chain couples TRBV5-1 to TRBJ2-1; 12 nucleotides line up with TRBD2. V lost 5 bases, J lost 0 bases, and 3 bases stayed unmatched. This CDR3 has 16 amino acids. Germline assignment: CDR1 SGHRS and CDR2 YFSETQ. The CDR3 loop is CASRLTSGSSYNEQFF. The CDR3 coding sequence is TGCGCCAGCAGGCTGACTAGCGGGAGCTCCTACAATGAGCAGTTCTTC. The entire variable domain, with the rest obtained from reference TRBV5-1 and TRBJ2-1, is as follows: KAGVTQTPRYLIKTRGQQVTLSCSPISGHRSVSWYQQTPGQGLQFLFEYFSETQRNKGNFPGRFSGRQFSNSRSEMNVSTLELGDSALYLCASRLTSGSSYNEQFFGPGTRLTVL.

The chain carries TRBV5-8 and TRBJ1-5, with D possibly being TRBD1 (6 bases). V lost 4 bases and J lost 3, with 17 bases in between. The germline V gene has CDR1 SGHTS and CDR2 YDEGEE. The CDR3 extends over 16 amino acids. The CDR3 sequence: CASSLGQSSFNQPQHF. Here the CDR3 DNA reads TGTGCCAGCAGCCTAGGACAGTCCAGTTTCAATCAGCCCCAGCATTTT.

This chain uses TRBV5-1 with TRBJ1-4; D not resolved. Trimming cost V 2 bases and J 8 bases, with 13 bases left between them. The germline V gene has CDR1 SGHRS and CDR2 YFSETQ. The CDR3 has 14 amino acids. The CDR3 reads CASSFGNGREKLFF. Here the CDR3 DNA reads TGCGCCAGCAGCTTTGGTAATGGAAGGGAAAAACTGTTTTTT.

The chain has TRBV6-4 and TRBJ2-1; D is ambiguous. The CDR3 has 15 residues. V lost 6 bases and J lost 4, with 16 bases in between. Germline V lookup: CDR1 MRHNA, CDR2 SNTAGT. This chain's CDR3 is CASSPLLARYNEQFF. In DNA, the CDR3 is TGTGCCAGCAGCCCCCTTTTAGCTAGATACAATGAGCAGTTCTTC.